The clone carrying this T cell receptor beta chain has only a few counts. These data come from a study of T cell responses to AZD1222 COVID-19 vaccine. TCRdb keeps only in-frame clones here, not all; method: immunoSEQ multiplex PCR. The sample has approximately 140,000 clones; around 93% are singletons. Sequenced here: peripheral blood, sampled on day 0 of AZD1222 vaccination. The sequence was collected from an adult in good health.

In DNA form, the CDR3 reads TGTGCCAGCAGTGACCAGGGAACTAACTATGGCTACACCTTC. Protein: CASSDQGTNYGYTF. The rearrangement links TRBV2 to TRBJ1-2; the D gene is possibly TRBD1 (5 bases). There are 14 residues in the CDR3. CDR1 is SNHLY, CDR2 FYNNEI, per germline. Trimming cost V 3 bases and J 0 bases, with 8 bases left between them.